The 22 T cell receptor beta chains listed next were all sequenced from one sample in a study of T-cell memory formation after mild COVID-19. TCRdb independently ran MiXCR on the 5' RACE reads; one entry per CDR3 protein. The data hold roughly 110,000 distinct CDR3 sequences, with roughly 12% observed a single time. Source material: PBMCs or a T cell subset sorted from them (not recorded which). These receptors were collected from an adult woman who had mild COVID-19 (a few samples of this study predate the infection). Cell type and time point are not known.

The sample holds a few counts of this clonotype. CDR3 residues: CASSEVGGTGGYTF. DNA of the CDR3: TGTGCCAGCAGTGAAGTCGGGGGCACGGGTGGCTACACCTTC. The chain links TRBV2 to TRBJ1-2, with a possible D match to TRBD1 (6 bases). In germline, CDR1 is SNHLY, CDR2 FYNNEI. The CDR3 runs 14 residues. With 1 base removed from V and 7 bases from J, the gap between germline ends came to 13 bases.

This clonotype was seen more than once but under ten times. CDR3 amino acids: CASSSGLGDTGELFF. In nucleotides, the CDR3 is TGTGCCAGCAGCTCCGGACTAGGCGACACCGGGGAGCTGTTTTTT. V is TRBV7-3 and J is TRBJ2-2; 7 nucleotides match TRBD2. This CDR3 comprises 15 residues. V trimming: 4 bases; J trimming: 3 bases; junction bases outside the gene matches: 5. Germline values: CDR1 SGHTA, CDR2 FQGTGA. The whole variable domain, filled in from reference TRBV7-3 and TRBJ2-2, reads GAGVSQTPSNKVTEKGKYVELRCDPISGHTALYWYRQSLGQGPEFLIYFQGTGAADDSGLPNDRFFAVRPEGSVSTLKIQRTERGDSAVYLCASSSGLGDTGELFFGEGSRLTVL.

The chain recombines TRBV19 with TRBJ2-7; TRBD2 matches 11 bases. CDR3 length: 17 amino acids. From germline, CDR1 is LNHDA and CDR2 SQIVND (reference sequence). Losses at the gene ends were 3 bases for V and 2 bases for J; bases not matched to a gene: 9. The CDR3 protein is CASSMSLAGGPAYEQYF. The DNA for the CDR3 is TGTGCCAGTAGTATGTCCCTAGCGGGAGGACCCGCCTACGAGCAGTACTTC. The entire variable domain, with the rest obtained from reference TRBV19 and TRBJ2-7, is as follows: DGGITQSPKYLFRKEGQNVTLSCEQNLNHDAMYWYRQDPGQGLRLIYYSQIVNDFQKGDIAEGYSVSREKKESFPLTVTSAQKNPTAFYLCASSMSLAGGPAYEQYFGPGTRLTVT.

This clonotype was counted only a few times. The junction departs from the called germline gene at one end, perhaps through a read error. The V and J genes are TRBV7-8 and TRBJ2-7, with 7 bases that match TRBD1. CDR1 is SGHVS and CDR2 is FQNEAQ in the germline V gene. The CDR3 is 13 residues long. As DNA, the CDR3 is TGTGCGAGCAGACAGGGTATCACCTACGAGCAGTACTTC. The encoded protein is CASRQGITYEQYF.

This clonotype was seen a handful of times. V is TRBV29-1 and J is TRBJ2-7, with D possibly matching TRBD2 (6 bases). The ends were cut back, 7 bases at V and 2 bases at J, with 15 bases in the middle. The CDR3 consists of 13 residues. CDR1 and CDR2 from the germline V gene are SQVTM and ANQGSEA. The CDR3 loop is CSAETSNTYEQYF. CDR3 sequence (DNA): TGCAGCGCAGAGACTAGTAACACCTACGAGCAGTACTTC.

In this sample, this clonotype turned up many times. The chain recombines TRBV20-1 with TRBJ2-1; weak D call: TRBD2 (5 bases). This CDR3 has 15 residues. Germline CDR1 is DFQATT and CDR2 is SNEGSKA (reference sequence). Trimming removed 4 bases from V and 3 bases from J, with 16 bases in between. In DNA, the CDR3 is TGCAGTGCTACCCCACCCCTCGGGGTCTACAATGAGCAGTTCTTC. Its protein is CSATPPLGVYNEQFF.

The chain uses TRBV7-9 and TRBJ1-2; D remains unclear. Germline CDR1 SEHNR, CDR2 FQNEAQ (reference sequence). The CDR3 runs 12 residues. The germline V and J ends were trimmed by 4 bases and 8 bases, with 11 bases remaining between them. The CDR3 bases are TGTGCCAGCAGCTCCAGTCTGGGCGGCTACACCTTC. It codes for CASSSSLGGYTF.

CDR3 sequence (DNA): TGTGCCACCAGTGATGTCAGGGGGAATGGCTACACCTTC. Protein sequence: CATSDVRGNGYTF. The genes are TRBV24-1 and TRBJ1-2; 7 bases align to TRBD1. This CDR3 has 13 residues. Germline V gene data show CDR1 as KGHDR and CDR2 as SFDVKD. The V segment lost 3 bases and the J segment 6 bases; nucleotides outside the gene matches: 3.

The genes are TRBV6-6 and TRBJ2-7; 7 bases are shared with TRBD1. The germline V gene has CDR1 MNHNY and CDR2 SVGAGI (reference sequence). The V and J ends lost 6 bases and 7 bases, in that order; junction bases with no gene match: 15. This CDR3 spans 15 amino acids. The CDR3 DNA reads as TGTGCCAGCAGATATACTTTAGGACAGGACGGGGAGCAGTACTTC. This gives the protein CASRYTLGQDGEQYF.

The J gene is TRBJ2-3, the V gene TRBV5-6, with a tentative D call TRBD2 (5 bases). In germline, CDR1 is SGHDT, CDR2 YYEEEE. The CDR3 extends over 13 amino acids. Between the trimmed V and J ends, which lost 8 bases and 0 bases, there was a span of 10 bases. CDR3 loop: CAREETSTDTQYF. In nucleotides, the CDR3 is TGTGCCAGGGAGGAGACTAGCACAGATACGCAGTATTTT.

In this sample, this clonotype turned up a few times. The chain carries TRBV7-8 and TRBJ2-1; D tentatively fits TRBD1 or TRBD2 (5 bases each). The V gene lost 1 base and the J gene lost 9 bases, with 13 bases spanning the gap. The CDR3 is 14 residues long. CDR1 SGHVS and CDR2 FQNEAQ come from the germline V gene. CDR3 in DNA: TGTGCCAGCAGCTTAGGGACACCCCGGGGTGAGCAGTTCTTC. Protein product: CASSLGTPRGEQFF.

This clonotype came up a few times. The V call is TRBV9, the J call TRBJ2-3; weak D call: TRBD2 (6 bases). CDR1 is SGDLS and CDR2 is YYNGEE in the germline V gene. This CDR3 spans 15 amino acids. V shed 3 bases and J shed 2 bases, with 13 bases lying between them. For the CDR3, the DNA is TGTGCCAGCAGCGCGGGACTCCCACACACAGATACGCAGTATTTT. Translation: CASSAGLPHTDTQYF.

A few counts support this clonotype. CDR3 in amino acids: CASRTSGRGYEQYF. The DNA for the CDR3 is TGTGCCAGCCGGACTAGCGGGAGGGGCTACGAGCAGTACTTC. The rearrangement uses TRBV6-2 or TRBV6-3 and TRBJ2-7; the match to TRBD2 covers 15 bases. Trimming cost V 8 bases and J 3 bases; bases outside gene matches: 2. The CDR3 has 14 residues. The germline V gene encodes CDR1 MNHEY and CDR2 SVGEGT.

This clonotype was counted many times. This chain joins TRBV4-2 and TRBJ2-3; no firm D call. The germline V and J ends were trimmed by 4 bases and 0 bases, with 23 bases remaining between them. The germline CDR1 and CDR2 sequences are LGHNA and YNFKEQ. The CDR3 has 19 residues. The chain's CDR3 is CASSPSKYTRLTSTDTQYF. The CDR3 coding sequence is TGTGCCAGCAGCCCGTCAAAGTATACGCGGCTGACTAGCACAGATACGCAGTATTTT.

This chain connects TRBV12-3 or TRBV12-4 to TRBJ2-2; 9 bases match TRBD1. The V segment lost 6 bases and the J segment 1 base; nucleotides outside the gene matches: 6. The CDR3 contains 16 residues. The CDR3 spells CASSRDRVENTGELFF. CDR3 bases: TGTGCCAGCAGCCGGGACAGGGTAGAGAACACCGGGGAGCTGTTTTTT.

In this sample, this clonotype turned up a few times. The chain uses TRBV12-3 or TRBV12-4 and TRBJ2-7; D uncertain. This CDR3 has 14 amino acids. Trimming took 2 bases from V and 3 from J, leaving 11 bases between them. DNA of the CDR3: TGTGCCAGCAGTTTAATGGGCTCCGGCTACGAGCAGTACTTC. Translated, it gives CASSLMGSGYEQYF.

In this sample, this clonotype turned up many times. The genes are TRBV13 and TRBJ2-1; D gene unclear. V was clipped by 4 bases and J by 2 bases, with 12 bases between them. This CDR3 has 15 residues. Germline CDR1 and CDR2: PRHDT and FYEKMQ (reference sequence). The CDR3 region is CASSSRQYAYNEQFF. CDR3 DNA: TGTGCCAGCAGCTCTAGGCAATACGCCTACAATGAGCAGTTCTTC.

CDR3 sequence (DNA): TGTGCCAGCAGTTACTCGGGGTTAGGGGACACAGATACGCAGTATTTT. Encoded protein: CASSYSGLGDTDTQYF. The chain combines TRBV6-5 with TRBJ2-3; tentatively, D is TRBD1 (5 bases). V gave up 0 bases and J gave up 2 bases, with 12 bases separating them. The germline V gene encodes CDR1 MNHEY and CDR2 SVGAGI. The CDR3 sequence is 16 residues long.

This chain's CDR3 is CASSHGRGYEQYF. The DNA of the CDR3 is TGTGCCAGCAGCCATGGCAGGGGGTACGAGCAGTACTTC. The chain joins TRBV27 to TRBJ2-7; TRBD1 matches at 7 bases. CDR3 length equals 13 residues. The germline V gene has CDR1 MNHEY and CDR2 SMNVEV (reference sequence). Losses at the gene ends were 6 bases for V and 4 bases for J; bases not matched to a gene: 6.

By its share, this clonotype is medium-sized. The chain has TRBV27 and TRBJ1-1; tentative D call: TRBD1 (5 bases). Germline loops: CDR1 MNHEY, CDR2 SMNVEV (reference sequence). This CDR3 spans 15 amino acids. V lost 5 bases, J lost 5 bases, and 18 bases lay in between. The DNA for the CDR3 is TGTGCCAGCAGTCTCATCATGGGGGGTGGGACTGAAGCTTTCTTT. Translation gives CASSLIMGGGTEAFF.

This clonotype showed up many times. The chain joins TRBV5-1 to TRBJ2-7, with D hard to call. Germline V CDR1 and CDR2: SGHRS, YFSETQ. This CDR3 contains 17 residues. V dropped 0 bases and J dropped 5 bases, with 21 bases sitting between them. CDR3 in DNA: TGCGCCAGCAGCTTGGGTCCCATAGCTCCACTTTTGGACGAGCAGTACTTC. This encodes CASSLGPIAPLLDEQYF. The variable domain in full, completed from reference TRBV5-1 and TRBJ2-7, reads KAGVTQTPRYLIKTRGQQVTLSCSPISGHRSVSWYQQTPGQGLQFLFEYFSETQRNKGNFPGRFSGRQFSNSRSEMNVSTLELGDSALYLCASSLGPIAPLLDEQYFGPGTRLTVT.

The sample holds many counts of this clonotype. The V gene is TRBV5-1, the J gene TRBJ2-3; 7 positions match TRBD2. The CDR3 is 14 amino acids. V shed 6 bases and J 4 bases; nucleotides not matched to a gene: 8. Germline values: CDR1 SGHRS, CDR2 YFSETQ. CDR3 bases: TGCGCCAGCACCAGGGCGGGGGTCGCAGATACGCAGTATTTT. Protein product: CASTRAGVADTQYF. Supplemented by reference TRBV5-1 and TRBJ2-3, the full variable domain reads KAGVTQTPRYLIKTRGQQVTLSCSPISGHRSVSWYQQTPGQGLQFLFEYFSETQRNKGNFPGRFSGRQFSNSRSEMNVSTLELGDSALYLCASTRAGVADTQYFGPGTRLTVL.